Each of the 10 T cell receptor beta chains below was sequenced from the same sample in a study of blood T cell repertoires in COVID-19. Here immunoSEQ multiplex PCR was the method, and the copy in TCRdb shows in-frame clones only, minus some. The sample shows around 200,000 clones, approximately 86% of them seen only once. The sample taken for sequencing was PBMCs or T cells enriched from blood (not recorded which). The receptors shown here come from a woman aged 25 to 45 who had been exposed to COVID-19.

This clone was counted once. Additional DNA sequences in this sample encode the identical CDR3. V gene TRBV18 combines with J gene TRBJ2-7; TRBD1 is a possible D gene (5 bases). V shed 3 bases and J shed 3 bases, with 6 bases lying between them. The V gene's germline CDR1 is KGHSH and CDR2 LQKENI. The CDR3 has 12 residues. The CDR3 sequence: CASSPDSYEQYF. CDR3 DNA: TGTGCCAGCTCACCCGACAGCTACGAGCAGTACTTC.

The rearrangement uses TRBV30 and TRBJ2-7, with D hard to call. This CDR3 is built from 14 residues. Per the germline V gene, CDR1 is GTSNPN and CDR2 is SVGIG (reference sequence). V lost 0 bases and J 7 bases, leaving 16 bases between the germline ends. CDR3 loop: CAWSVRGPSLEQYF. CDR3 DNA: TGTGCCTGGAGTGTACGTGGGCCTTCTTTAGAGCAGTACTTC.

The chain carries TRBV4-1 and TRBJ2-7, with 11 bases aligning to TRBD1. CDR1 and CDR2 from the germline V gene are MGHRA and YSYEKL. The V gene end was trimmed by 1 base and the J gene end by 3 bases; junction bases not matched to a gene: 11. The CDR3 is made up of 18 amino acids. This CDR3 is CASSQAMARDRGDYEQYF. The CDR3 nucleotides are TGCGCCAGCAGCCAAGCCATGGCCCGGGACAGGGGGGACTACGAGCAGTACTTC.

The chain carries TRBV5-1 and TRBJ2-4; D perhaps matches TRBD2 (5 bases). The CDR3 is made up of 12 amino acids. From germline, CDR1 is SGHRS and CDR2 YFSETQ. Deletions cut 4 bases from V and 8 bases from J, with 10 bases between. CDR3 DNA: TGCGCCAGCAGCCTCCCCGGGGACATTCAGTACTTC. This gives the protein CASSLPGDIQYF.

Only a few counts were recorded for this clone. The chain employs TRBV4-1 and TRBJ1-3; unclear D gene. The CDR3 extends over 15 amino acids. V lost 1 base to trimming and J lost 3 bases, with 10 bases between them. Germline lookup yields CDR1 MGHRA and CDR2 YSYEKL. In DNA, the CDR3 is TGCGCCAGCAGCCAAGGGCAGTTTAATGGAAACACCATATATTTT. Encoded protein: CASSQGQFNGNTIYF.

The chain couples TRBV7-8 to TRBJ2-7; the match to TRBD1 covers 8 bases. The germline gives CDR1 SGHVS, CDR2 FQNEAQ. The V and J ends lost 5 bases and 3 bases, in that order; junction bases with no gene match: 6. This CDR3 is built from 14 residues. The CDR3 loop is CASSATGDRYEQYF. The CDR3 DNA reads as TGTGCCAGCAGCGCGACAGGGGATCGCTACGAGCAGTACTTC.

This chain uses TRBV30 with TRBJ1-6; weak D call: TRBD1 (5 bases). The CDR3 is made up of 12 amino acids. Germline CDR1 GTSNPN, CDR2 SVGIG (reference sequence). V gave up 2 bases and J gave up 10 bases, with 9 bases separating them. CDR3 protein: CAWSPQGSPLHF. The CDR3 DNA reads as TGTGCCTGGAGTCCCCAGGGATCACCCCTCCACTTT.

The rearrangement links TRBV11-3 to TRBJ1-4; D is perhaps TRBD1 (5 bases). Between the trimmed V and J ends, which lost 5 bases and 6 bases, there was a span of 13 bases. Germline V CDR1 and CDR2: SGHNT, YENEEA. This CDR3 comprises 14 residues. The CDR3 reads CASSAQGSDEKLFF. CDR3 DNA sequence: TGTGCCAGCAGCGCCCAGGGAAGCGATGAAAAACTGTTTTTT.

The table lists this clone with a count of one. The chain joins TRBV5-1 to TRBJ2-5; D possibly corresponds to TRBD2 (7 bases). CDR3 length: 14 residues. V was trimmed by 9 bases and J by 3 bases, leaving 18 bases between them. Germline-derived CDR1 and CDR2 are SGHRS and YFSETQ. The chain's CDR3 is CATNPGGRKETQYF. In DNA, the CDR3 is TGCGCCACCAATCCGGGGGGCCGAAAAGAGACCCAGTACTTC.

In DNA, the CDR3 is TGTGCCAGCAGGCTGACTAGCGGGGCAGATACGCAGTATTTT. Its translation: CASRLTSGADTQYF. This chain links TRBV3-1 (or the pseudogene TRBV3-2) with TRBJ2-3, with TRBD2 identical over 11 bases. CDR3 length: 14 amino acids. Unmatched junction bases numbered 3, after V lost 6 bases and J lost 4 bases. Germline CDR1 LGHDT, CDR2 YNNKEL (reference sequence).